What follows are 13 T cell receptor beta chains derived from one specimen sequenced in a study of molecular identifiers for immune sequencing clone quantification (dated by TCRdb to the late 2010s). Libraries were made using PCR. Sequencing took place on an Illumina HiSeq 4000. TCRdb handled the public reads itself, with Q25 trimming in fastp and clone calling in MiXCR, and kept productive beta chains. CDR3 protein sequences are deduplicated, and each keeps its most common genes and DNA. This sample is represented by 350,000 or so distinct CDR3 sequences; 20% to 25% of them were singletons. The ten largest clones capture about 0.79% of the sample. The sample consisted of naive CD8+ T cells from blood, with Jurkat cell RNA spiked in. In light of the paper, this sample's cell subset or site label describes: FACS-sorted CD8+CD4-CCR7+CD45RA+ naive T cells. The source of these receptors is a human donor in good health. Some libraries in this study had Jurkat cell RNA spiked in.

This clonotype occurred many times. The chain has TRBV24-1 and TRBJ2-1, with no clear D. The V gene's germline CDR1 is KGHDR and CDR2 SFDVKD. The CDR3 length is 12 residues. V lost 3 bases and J 8 bases, leaving 7 bases between the germline ends. The CDR3 nucleotides are TGTGCCACCAGTGATCGGGTCCATGAGCAGTTCTTC. Translation: CATSDRVHEQFF.

This clonotype was seen many times. This chain connects TRBV30 to TRBJ2-1; possible D gene TRBD1, 6 bases. V was cut by 3 bases and J by 2 bases, with 14 bases left in between. This CDR3 is built from 15 residues. Germline CDR1 and CDR2: GTSNPN and SVGIG (reference sequence). CDR3 sequence: CAWRQGQTPYNEQFF. The CDR3 DNA sequence: TGTGCCTGGAGACAGGGACAAACCCCCTACAATGAGCAGTTCTTC.

This clonotype was seen at least ten times. The chain uses TRBV7-9 and TRBJ2-6; D remains ambiguous. CDR1 is SEHNR, CDR2 FQNEAQ, per germline (reference sequence). Trimming left V 5 bases short and J 0 bases short, with 11 bases between. This CDR3 is built from 16 residues. The DNA of the CDR3 is TGTGCCAGCAGCCTATCGCCCGGCTCTGGGGCCAACGTCCTGACTTTC. Translating gives CASSLSPGSGANVLTF. Drawing the rest from reference TRBV7-9 and TRBJ2-6, the complete variable domain is DTGVSQNPRHKITKRGQNVTFRCDPISEHNRLYWYRQTLGQGPEFLTYFQNEAQLEKSRLLSDRFSAERPKGSFSTLEIQRTEQGDSAMYLCASSLSPGSGANVLTFGAGSRLTVL.

In its sample, this clonotype was seen many times. The rearrangement joins TRBV7-9 to TRBJ2-7; D unresolved. The V end lost 4 bases, the J end lost 7 bases, and 8 bases lay between the germline ends. The CDR3 covers 11 residues. Germline V CDR1 and CDR2: SEHNR, FQNEAQ (reference sequence). CDR3 sequence (DNA): TGTGCCAGCAGCTCCGGACCGGAGCAGTACTTC. Its translation: CASSSGPEQYF.

Regarding this clonotype: This sequence may be a read error, since a much larger clone differs from it by one base. V and J are TRBV5-1 and TRBJ1-1, with D maybe TRBD1 (5 bases). This CDR3 has 14 amino acids. CDR1 SGHRS and CDR2 YFSETQ come from the germline V gene. V lost 5 bases to trimming and J lost 7 bases, with 18 bases between them. The CDR3 nucleotides are TGCGCCAGCAGTGAAGCATTGGGGCCTATTGAAGCTTTCTTT. It codes for CASSEALGPIEAFF.

For this clonotype: A much bigger clone sits one base away, suggesting this may be a read error. V and J are TRBV9 and TRBJ2-5; unclear D gene. The CDR3 is 14 residues long. The germline CDR1 and CDR2 sequences are SGDLS and YYNGEE. In DNA form, the CDR3 reads TGTGCCGGCAGCTCCAGGTCTTACCAAGAGACCCAGTACTTC. Its protein is CAGSSRSYQETQYF.

At least ten counts were recorded for this clonotype. V and J are TRBV7-6 and TRBJ2-1, with D unclear. Germline-derived CDR1 and CDR2 are SGHVS and FNYEAQ. V was trimmed by 4 bases and J by 8 bases, leaving 9 bases between them. The CDR3 loop spans 12 amino acids. This chain's CDR3 is CASSSLTYEQFF. CDR3 bases: TGTGCCAGCAGCTCGCTCACTTATGAGCAGTTCTTC.

The table lists this clonotype with many counts. The chain recombines TRBV29-1 with TRBJ1-2; D possibly corresponds to TRBD1 (5 bases). V lost 2 bases and J lost 3, with 10 bases in between. CDR3 length: 13 residues. Germline lookup yields CDR1 SQVTM and CDR2 ANQGSEA. CDR3 loop: CSVEPGTHYGYTF. The DNA of the CDR3 is TGCAGCGTTGAACCGGGGACGCACTATGGCTACACCTTC.

The table lists this clonotype with a count of one. The rearrangement joins TRBV27 to TRBJ2-3; no definite D call. CDR1 and CDR2 (germline): MNHEY, SMNVEV (reference sequence). The V gene lost 5 bases and the J gene lost 2 bases, with 11 bases spanning the gap. The CDR3 covers 14 residues. The CDR3 sequence: CASSNTFDTDTQYF. The DNA of the CDR3 is TGTGCCAGCAGTAACACTTTCGACACAGATACGCAGTATTTT.

As to this clonotype: This may come from a read error, since a much larger clone is one base off. The V and J genes are TRBV7-7 and TRBJ1-4, with 11 nucleotides matching TRBD1. CDR1 and CDR2 from the germline V gene are SSHAT and FNYEAQ (reference sequence). The CDR3 runs 15 residues. Germline trimming cut 3 bases from V and 10 bases from J; bases unmatched to any gene: 7. The CDR3 DNA follows: TGTGCCAGCAGCTTCGGGACAGGGGGGAACGGAAAACTGTTTTTT. Translating gives CASSFGTGGNGKLFF.

This clonotype was observed a few times. The chain joins TRBV11-2 to TRBJ1-1, with D unclear. There are 15 residues in the CDR3. The germline gives CDR1 SGHAT, CDR2 FQNNGV. Trimming shortened V by 4 bases and J by 6 bases, and 18 bases separated the two germline ends. This chain's CDR3 is CASSSLDGKGAEAFF. In nucleotides, the CDR3 is TGTGCCAGCAGCTCCCTGGACGGGAAGGGAGCTGAAGCTTTCTTT.

This clonotype was detected a few times. J is TRBJ2-5 and V is TRBV14, with 7 bases matching TRBD1. CDR1 is SGHDN and CDR2 is FVKESK in the germline V gene. The CDR3 length is 14 residues. J was trimmed by 13 bases and V by 8 bases; bases with no gene match: 19. The CDR3 protein is CASGQKIPQGRRYF. The CDR3 DNA is TGTGCCAGCGGTCAGAAAATTCCACAGGGGCGGAGGTACTTC.

Turning to this clonotype: One base away lies a much larger clone, so this may be a sequencing read error. The chain combines TRBV4-2 with TRBJ2-3, with D possibly TRBD2 on 6 matching bases. CDR1 is LGHNA, CDR2 YNFKEQ, per germline. This CDR3 comprises 15 residues. The CDR3 spells CTSSQEWRETDTQYF. CDR3 DNA: TGTACCAGCAGCCAAGAATGGAGGGAAACAGATACGCAGTATTTT.